The 20 T cell receptor beta chains given below trace back to one sample, sequenced in a study of shared clonotypes between healthy human individuals. Libraries were prepared by immunoSEQ multiplex PCR; TCRdb keeps only in-frame clonotypes and omits some of them. The sample carries about 2.4 million clones, 93% recorded once. The sequenced sample was naive CD4+ T cells from PBMCs. As to subset: CD45RA+ positively selected. These TCRs come from a man between 18 and 35 years old in good health. Some clones in this sample may be carry-over from other donors' samples.

This sequence joins TRBV28 and TRBJ1-2; D ambiguous. The CDR3 has 15 residues. Deletions cut 5 bases from V and 4 bases from J, with 17 bases between. Germline lookup yields CDR1 MDHEN and CDR2 SYDVKM. The chain's CDR3 is CASSAPGPAGYGYTF. The CDR3 coding sequence is TGTGCCAGCAGTGCACCGGGTCCAGCGGGCTATGGCTACACCTTC.

J is TRBJ1-5 and V is TRBV10-3; possibly TRBD1 for D (5 bases). The CDR3 has 14 amino acids. With 10 bases removed from V and 6 bases from J, the gap between germline ends came to 19 bases. Per the germline V gene, CDR1 is ENHRY and CDR2 is SYGVKD. The CDR3 coding sequence is TGTGCCAGTGGAGATAGACAGTTGCGTCAGCCCCAGCATTTT. It specifies CASGDRQLRQPQHF.

As to this clone: This sample also contains other DNA sequences that code for the same CDR3. CDR3 DNA: TGCGCCAGCAGTGTGACAGGGGGGACTGAAGCTTTCTTT. Amino acids: CASSVTGGTEAFF. The chain is built from TRBV5-1 and TRBJ1-1, with TRBD1 matching over 9 bases. CDR1 SGHRS and CDR2 YFSETQ come from the germline V gene. This CDR3 is built from 13 residues. The trim removed 5 bases at V and 5 bases at J, leaving 4 bases unmatched. Looking up the rest from reference TRBV5-1 and TRBJ1-1 gives the full variable domain: KAGVTQTPRYLIKTRGQQVTLSCSPISGHRSVSWYQQTPGQGLQFLFEYFSETQRNKGNFPGRFSGRQFSNSRSEMNVSTLELGDSALYLCASSVTGGTEAFFGQGTRLTVV.

The chain recombines TRBV28 with TRBJ2-1, with 10 positions matching TRBD2. Per the germline V gene, CDR1 is MDHEN and CDR2 is SYDVKM. The CDR3 extends over 18 amino acids. The V gene end was trimmed by 6 bases and the J gene end by 3 bases; junction bases not matched to a gene: 14. The CDR3 region has the DNA TGTGCCAGCAGATCCACGGGCAGCGGGAGGGCCTTCTACAATGAGCAGTTCTTC. Amino acids: CASRSTGSGRAFYNEQFF.

The sample holds one count of this clone. The rearrangement joins TRBV5-1 to TRBJ2-3, with D perhaps being TRBD1 or TRBD2 (6 bases each). Deletions cut 4 bases from V and 6 bases from J, with 18 bases between. Per germline, CDR1 SGHRS and CDR2 YFSETQ. The CDR3 covers 15 residues. As DNA, the CDR3 is TGCGCCAGCAGCCCCAACTCTAGAGGGGGGGATACGCAGTATTTT. This codes for CASSPNSRGGDTQYF. Full variable domain (missing parts from reference TRBV5-1 and TRBJ2-3): KAGVTQTPRYLIKTRGQQVTLSCSPISGHRSVSWYQQTPGQGLQFLFEYFSETQRNKGNFPGRFSGRQFSNSRSEMNVSTLELGDSALYLCASSPNSRGGDTQYFGPGTRLTVL.

The chain has TRBV28 and TRBJ1-4; TRBD1 agrees at 9 bases. The V gene end was trimmed by 5 bases and the J gene end by 0 bases; junction bases not matched to a gene: 4. The germline gives CDR1 MDHEN, CDR2 SYDVKM. This CDR3 region has 16 residues. The CDR3 DNA reads TGTGCCAGCAGTAAACAGGGGGCGGCAACTAATGAAAAACTGTTTTTT. It specifies CASSKQGAATNEKLFF.

V is TRBV28 and J is TRBJ1-3; 7 nucleotides line up with TRBD1. J gave up 1 base and V 3 bases, and 6 bases lay outside the gene matches. CDR1 and CDR2 (germline): MDHEN, SYDVKM. This CDR3 has 16 amino acids. CDR3 loop: CASSLIRGPSGNTIYF. The CDR3 nucleotides are TGTGCCAGCAGTTTGATAAGGGGGCCATCTGGAAACACCATATATTTT.

This chain connects TRBV30 to TRBJ1-1; a possible D gene is TRBD1 (6 bases). With 2 bases removed from V and 1 base from J, the gap between germline ends came to 20 bases. CDR3 length: 17 amino acids. Germline V CDR1 and CDR2: GTSNPN, SVGIG (reference sequence). The CDR3 DNA reads TGTGCCTGGAGTCCACTCCTAGGACAGAGACCGAACACTGAAGCTTTCTTT. It encodes CAWSPLLGQRPNTEAFF.

This chain uses TRBV4-1 with TRBJ2-7, with 9 positions matching TRBD1. With V trimmed by 4 bases and J by 5 bases, 9 bases remained unmatched. The V gene's germline CDR1 is MGHRA and CDR2 YSYEKL. The CDR3 consists of 15 residues. The CDR3 here is CASSRGTGFVHEQYF. The CDR3 DNA reads as TGCGCCAGCAGCCGAGGGACAGGGTTCGTCCACGAGCAGTACTTC.

A few counts support this clone. V is TRBV29-1 and J is TRBJ1-2; no definite D call. CDR3 length: 14 residues. Per the germline V gene, CDR1 is SQVTM and CDR2 is ANQGSEA. V was clipped by 5 bases and J by 4 bases, with 17 bases between them. The CDR3 loop reads CSVIVFPGGYGYTF. The CDR3 region has the DNA TGCAGCGTTATTGTGTTCCCCGGCGGCTATGGCTACACCTTC.

Details on this clone: The sample has other DNA sequences that encode this CDR3 too. The genes are TRBV7-2 and TRBJ1-4; the D is unclear. The CDR3 has 14 residues. CDR1 SGHTA and CDR2 FQGNSA come from the germline V gene. The V end was cut by 0 bases, the J end by 2 bases, with 4 bases between. The CDR3 DNA reads as TGTGCCAGCAGCTTAGCTGGGACTAATGAAAAACTGTTTTTT. This translates into CASSLAGTNEKLFF.

This clone was observed a single time. This chain connects TRBV2 to TRBJ2-5; 13 nucleotides align to TRBD2. The CDR3 has 14 amino acids. CDR1 and CDR2 (germline): SNHLY, FYNNEI. Trimming at V came to 8 bases and at J to 5 bases, leaving 5 bases not matched to a gene. The CDR3 is CASGTSGAGETQYF. The CDR3 bases are TGTGCCAGCGGGACTAGCGGGGCGGGGGAGACCCAGTACTTC. The whole variable domain, filled in from reference TRBV2 and TRBJ2-5, reads EPEVTQTPSHQVTQMGQEVILRCVPISNHLYFYWYRQILGQKVEFLVSFYNNEISEKSEIFDDQFSVERPDGSNFTLKIRSTKLEDSAMYFCASGTSGAGETQYFGPGTRLLVL.

The chain is built from TRBV5-1 and TRBJ2-5; no reliable D call. The ends were cut back, 6 bases at V and 7 bases at J, with 19 bases in the middle. CDR1 and CDR2 from the germline V gene are SGHRS and YFSETQ. The CDR3 runs to 14 residues. DNA for the CDR3: TGCGCCAGCAAAATACGGCCCGCGGCGCGGACCCAGTACTTC. This sequence encodes CASKIRPAARTQYF.

The chain combines TRBV5-5 with TRBJ2-1; TRBD2 matches 12 bases. CDR1 is SGHKS and CDR2 is YYEKEE in the germline V gene (reference sequence). With V trimmed by 3 bases and J by 4 bases, 8 bases remained unmatched. The length of the CDR3 is 17 residues. The CDR3 sequence: CASSSGLAGAGYNEQFF. Here the CDR3 DNA reads TGTGCCAGCAGCTCGGGACTAGCGGGCGCCGGGTACAATGAGCAGTTCTTC. The complete variable domain, with remaining parts taken from reference TRBV5-5 and TRBJ2-1, reads DAGVTQSPTHLIKTRGQQVTLRCSPISGHKSVSWYQQVLGQGPQFIFQYYEKEERGRGNFPDRFSARQFPNYSSELNVNALLLGDSALYLCASSSGLAGAGYNEQFFGPGTRLTVL.

The chain combines TRBV7-2 with TRBJ2-7, with TRBD2 matching over 11 bases. The V gene's germline CDR1 is SGHTA and CDR2 FQGNSA. Trimming cost V 4 bases and J 6 bases; bases outside gene matches: 11. The CDR3 totals 16 residues. The CDR3 spells CASSYPIAGGPGEQYF. CDR3 DNA sequence: TGTGCCAGCAGCTATCCAATAGCGGGAGGGCCGGGCGAGCAGTACTTC. The whole variable domain, remainder taken from reference TRBV7-2 and TRBJ2-7, is GAGVSQSPSNKVTEKGKDVELRCDPISGHTALYWYRQSLGQGLEFLIYFQGNSAPDKSGLPSDRFSAERTGGSVSTLTIQRTQQEDSAVYLCASSYPIAGGPGEQYFGPGTRLTVT.

J is TRBJ2-7 and V is TRBV9, with D perhaps TRBD1 (5 bases). This CDR3 is 15 amino acids long. Between the trimmed V and J ends, which lost 1 base and 7 bases, there was a span of 18 bases. The germline CDR1 and CDR2 sequences are SGDLS and YYNGEE. The CDR3 sequence: CASSVTGTLLGEQYF. CDR3 bases: TGTGCCAGCAGCGTAACAGGAACCCTTTTGGGGGAGCAGTACTTC.

In its sample, this clone was seen once. The chain joins TRBV27 to TRBJ2-7; D possibly corresponds to TRBD1 (6 bases). Trimming left V 1 base short and J 5 bases short, with 12 bases between. The germline V gene has CDR1 MNHEY and CDR2 SMNVEV (reference sequence). The CDR3 is made up of 14 amino acids. CDR3 sequence: CASSLYGGADEQYF. As DNA, the CDR3 is TGTGCCAGCAGTTTATATGGGGGCGCCGACGAGCAGTACTTC.

J is TRBJ2-7 and V is TRBV29-1; D is possibly TRBD1 (5 bases). V dropped 6 bases and J dropped 5 bases, with 23 bases sitting between them. Germline V gene sequence: CDR1 SQVTM, CDR2 ANQGSEA. The CDR3 is made up of 15 amino acids. The CDR3 sequence is CSVRSSPQQVHEQYF. CDR3 in DNA: TGCAGCGTCCGCTCCTCACCCCAACAGGTCCACGAGCAGTACTTC.

The chain combines TRBV4-1 with TRBJ1-5; D is perhaps TRBD1 (5 bases). Per the germline V gene, CDR1 is MGHRA and CDR2 is YSYEKL. The CDR3 has 13 residues. V was pared by 5 bases and J by 11 bases, with 16 bases between. The CDR3 is CASSVRAFRAQHF. CDR3 sequence (DNA): TGCGCCAGCAGCGTCAGAGCCTTCAGGGCCCAGCATTTT.

The CDR3 protein is CASSPTMDVSGYTF. In DNA, the CDR3 is TGTGCCAGCAGTCCCACCATGGACGTTTCTGGCTACACCTTC. This sequence joins TRBV27 and TRBJ1-2; no clear D. The CDR3 loop spans 14 amino acids. Germline values: CDR1 MNHEY, CDR2 SMNVEV (reference sequence). The V end lost 5 bases, the J end lost 7 bases, and 17 bases lay between the germline ends.